A selection of T cell receptor beta chains follows, all from one sample in a study of blood T cell repertoires in COVID-19. Libraries were prepared by immunoSEQ multiplex PCR; TCRdb keeps only in-frame clonotypes and omits some of them. The sample contains roughly 88,000 clones, around 90% of which appear only once. What was sequenced was peripheral blood. The receptors were sampled from a woman in her sixties with COVID-19, enrolled during active disease. The CDR3 runs from the conserved cysteine through the conserved F or W. The D gene is left open where the match is weak. Not all rows give a size; the values are once, few, many and, for expanded clones, a class.

V	size	D	J	CDR3	DNA
TRBV30	-	-	TRBJ1-3	CARGAGEPGNTIYF	TGTGCCCGAGGGGCAGGGGAACCTGGAAACACCATATATTTT
TRBV5-1	-	TRBD1	TRBJ1-2	CASSPASGTGGEYGYTF	TGCGCCAGCAGCCCAGCCTCCGGGACAGGGGGCGAATATGGCTACACCTTC
TRBV7-2	-	-	TRBJ1-2	CASSFPLLLGGGYTF	TGTGCCAGCAGCTTCCCCCTCCTCCTCGGGGGTGGCTACACCTTC
TRBV28	-	-	TRBJ2-1	CASSGGAGNEQFF	TGTGCCAGCAGTGGGGGGGCAGGAAATGAGCAGTTCTTC
TRBV7-8	-	TRBD1	TRBJ2-4	CASSSGQGNIQYF	TGTGCCAGCAGCAGCGGACAGGGGAACATTCAGTACTTC
TRBV11-2	-	-	TRBJ2-1	CASSVDYFNEQFF	TGTGCCAGCAGCGTAGACTACTTCAATGAGCAGTTCTTC
TRBV7-9	once	-	TRBJ2-3	CASSLTGQITDTQYF	TGTGCCAGCAGCTTAACGGGACAAATAACAGATACGCAGTATTTT
TRBV19	few	-	TRBJ1-6	CASSSESSYNSPLHF	TGTGCCAGTAGTTCCGAGAGCTCCTATAATTCACCCCTCCACTTT
TRBV6-5	-	TRBD2	TRBJ2-1	CASRTTWQGGEQFF	TGTGCCAGCAGAACAACCTGGCAGGGAGGGGAGCAGTTCTTC
TRBV27	-	TRBD2	TRBJ2-5	CASSLTPERGQETQYF	TGTGCCAGCAGTTTAACCCCAGAGCGGGGCCAAGAGACCCAGTACTTC
TRBV5-4	-	TRBD2	TRBJ2-3	CASSPPGLAFTQYF	TGTGCCAGCAGCCCACCCGGACTAGCGTTTACGCAGTATTTT
TRBV20-1	-	-	TRBJ1-6	CSASTGTYNSPLHF	TGCAGTGCCAGTACAGGGACATATAATTCACCCCTCCACTTT
TRBV18	-	TRBD1	TRBJ1-2	CASSPSVDRVSNYGYTF	TGTGCCAGCTCACCCTCCGTCGACAGGGTTTCTAACTATGGCTACACCTTC
TRBV29-1	-	-	TRBJ2-5	CSVDNRAQETQYF	TGCAGCGTTGATAACAGGGCTCAAGAGACCCAGTACTTC
TRBV2	few	-	TRBJ2-3	CASSDADRADTQYF	TGTGCCAGCAGTGACGCGGATCGGGCAGATACGCAGTATTTT
TRBV9	-	-	TRBJ1-6	CASSVRLEGSPLHF	TGTGCCAGCAGCGTACGTTTGGAGGGTTCACCCCTCCACTTT
TRBV13	-	-	TRBJ1-2	CASSLTGNYGYTF	TGTGCCAGCAGCTTGACGGGAAACTATGGCTACACCTTC
TRBV2	-	-	TRBJ1-1	CASSVRGDVAEAFF	TGTGCCAGCAGCGTCAGGGGTGACGTTGCTGAAGCTTTCTTT
TRBV9	-	TRBD2	TRBJ2-1	CASSPLAGAYNEQFF	TGTGCCAGCAGCCCACTAGCGGGGGCTTACAATGAGCAGTTCTTC
TRBV5-8	-	TRBD2	TRBJ2-1	CASSSRGVAVSYNEQFF	TGTGCCAGCAGTTCCCGGGGGGTAGCGGTCTCCTACAATGAGCAGTTCTTC
TRBV27	-	-	TRBJ2-1	CASSLGQGENEQFF	TGTGCCAGCAGTTTAGGGCAGGGTGAAAATGAGCAGTTCTTC
TRBV28	-	-	TRBJ1-1	CASSFIWRNTEAFF	TGTGCCAGCAGTTTTATTTGGAGGAACACTGAAGCTTTCTTT
TRBV6-6	-	-	TRBJ1-4	CASSYRYREKLFF	TGTGCCAGCAGTTACCGATACCGGGAAAAACTGTTTTTT
TRBV6-5	-	TRBD1	TRBJ2-7	CASSLGQGVEQYF	TGTGCCAGCAGTTTGGGACAGGGGGTCGAGCAGTACTTC
TRBV7-2	-	-	TRBJ1-4	CASSLNPDEKLFF	TGTGCCAGCAGCTTAAATCCCGATGAAAAACTGTTTTTT
TRBV7-9	-	-	TRBJ1-1	CASSTQGDSTEAFF	TGTGCCAGCAGCACTCAGGGCGATAGCACTGAAGCTTTCTTT
TRBV18	-	TRBD2	TRBJ2-7	CASSPGLAGVTYEQYF	TGTGCCAGCTCACCAGGGCTAGCGGGGGTAACCTACGAGCAGTACTTC
TRBV6-2/TRBV6-3	-	TRBD2	TRBJ2-2	CASSPGLVGGELFF	TGTGCCAGCAGTCCGGGACTAGTAGGCGGGGAGCTGTTTTTT
TRBV10-3	-	-	TRBJ2-7	CAISAGRTYEQYF	TGTGCCATTTCGGCGGGGCGAACCTACGAGCAGTACTTC
TRBV15	-	-	TRBJ2-7	CATSKYGGSYEQYF	TGTGCCACCAGCAAATACGGGGGATCCTACGAGCAGTACTTC
TRBV19	-	TRBD1	TRBJ1-2	CASSDTGVNYGYTF	TGTGCCAGTAGCGACACAGGGGTTAATTATGGCTACACCTTC
TRBV11-3	-	TRBD1	TRBJ2-2	CASSLAGQGYGGELFF	TGTGCCAGCAGCTTAGCTGGACAGGGGTATGGCGGGGAGCTGTTTTTT